One sample yielded the 3 T cell receptor beta chains listed below, sequenced in a study of response to subunit inactivated influenza vaccine. Via MiXCR, TCRdb re-called the RT-PCR reads, giving one row per CDR3 protein. The sample includes hundreds of thousands of distinct CDR3 sequences, approximately 18% of them seen just once. The sequencing here drew on PBMCs from blood, taken about 5 days after vaccination. These receptors were taken from a man in his fifties who received an inactivated influenza vaccine.

The chain combines TRBV5-1 with TRBJ2-7, with D perhaps TRBD1 (5 bases). V was pared by 1 base and J by 4 bases, with 15 bases between. Germline CDR1 is SGHRS and CDR2 is YFSETQ. This CDR3 comprises 15 residues. In nucleotides, the CDR3 is TGCGCCAGCAGCTTGTCAAGAGGCAGGGTATACGAGCAGTACTTC. Its protein is CASSLSRGRVYEQYF. Combining the CDR3 with reference TRBV5-1 and TRBJ2-7 gives the whole variable domain KAGVTQTPRYLIKTRGQQVTLSCSPISGHRSVSWYQQTPGQGLQFLFEYFSETQRNKGNFPGRFSGRQFSNSRSEMNVSTLELGDSALYLCASSLSRGRVYEQYFGPGTRLTVT.

There are a few counts of this clonotype. The V gene is TRBV5-5, the J gene TRBJ1-1; TRBD1 agrees at 7 bases. This CDR3 region has 14 residues. The V segment lost 4 bases and the J segment 0 bases; nucleotides outside the gene matches: 3. The germline V gene has CDR1 SGHKS and CDR2 YYEKEE (reference sequence). The chain's CDR3 is CASSGGQLNTEAFF. CDR3 DNA sequence: TGTGCCAGCAGCGGGGGACAGCTGAACACTGAAGCTTTCTTT.

V is TRBV7-2 and J is TRBJ2-7; TRBD2 matches at 14 bases. V lost 5 bases and J lost 2; bases outside the gene matches: 8. The CDR3 is 17 amino acids. Germline V gives CDR1 SGHTA, CDR2 FQGNSA. CDR3 nucleotides: TGTGCCAGCAGCACGCCGGGACTAGCGGGAGTCCCCTACGAGCAGTACTTC. This translates into CASSTPGLAGVPYEQYF.